Given below is one T cell receptor (beta chain) in context. Its antigen remains unknown. Other DNA sequences from this sample encode an identical CDR3 as well. The data originate from a study of beta chain features in type 1 diabetes. Findings and caveats of the study: All four CD4+ subsets from Type 1 diabetes patients carried moderately but significantly shorter TCRB CDR3s.

Isolated RNA was reverse transcribed in full, so expressed TCRB transcripts were sequenced. The table came from immunoSEQ multiplex PCR; TCRdb's copy has only in-frame clones and leaves some out. The table lists under 850,000 clones, around 15% of them singletons. Germline CDR1 reads GTSNPN; CDR2 reads SVGIG (reference sequence). The CDR3 has 12 amino acids. The germline V and J ends were trimmed by 0 bases and 3 bases, with 2 bases remaining between them. It was one heparinised blood draw, averaging around 120 mL, that each donor gave. The sequence derives from a man between 18 and 29 years old with type 1 diabetes. The chain couples TRBV30 to TRBJ1-4; D uncertain. Sample: naive CD4+ T cells from blood. The CDR3 spells CAWSVPNEKLFF. In DNA form, the CDR3 reads TGTGCCTGGAGTGTGCCTAATGAAAAACTGTTTTTT.